The 21 T cell receptor beta chains in this list originate from one sample, sequenced in a study of cytotoxic CD8 clonotypes in ibrutinib-treated CLL. The assay was immunoSEQ multiplex PCR, and TCRdb's table has in-frame clones only and misses some. The sample contains nearly 300,000 clones, around 76% of which appear only once. The source was PBMCs, collected at disease progression, from a patient treated with ibrutinib. These receptors were collected from a human donor with chronic lymphocytic leukemia.

Regarding this clone: Other DNA variants within this sample encode the same CDR3. The chain couples TRBV5-1 to TRBJ2-5; D ambiguous. This CDR3 comprises 12 residues. Germline assignment: CDR1 SGHRS and CDR2 YFSETQ. The germline V and J ends were trimmed by 5 bases and 4 bases, with 9 bases remaining between them. CDR3 sequence (DNA): TGCGCCAGCAGTTCCCTAGGAGAGACCCAGTACTTC. This codes for CASSSLGETQYF.

This clone has a single count. The rearrangement joins TRBV28 to TRBJ2-7; possibly TRBD1 or TRBD2 for D (7 bases each). The length of the CDR3 is 14 residues. Trimming pared 6 bases from V and 4 bases from J, leaving 16 bases between. Germline values: CDR1 MDHEN, CDR2 SYDVKM. The CDR3 DNA reads TGTGCCAGCAGAAAGGGGGGGGACAGATACGAGCAGTACTTC. Its protein is CASRKGGDRYEQYF.

This chain uses TRBV12-5 with TRBJ1-1; no firm D call. The germline V gene encodes CDR1 LGHNT and CDR2 FRNRAP. V was pared by 6 bases and J by 12 bases, with 5 bases between. The CDR3 covers 8 residues. In DNA form, the CDR3 reads TGTGCTAGTGGGAGAACTTTCTTT. This sequence encodes CASGRTFF.

The rearrangement uses TRBV5-1 and TRBJ2-7; perhaps TRBD2 as D (6 bases). The germline CDR1 and CDR2 sequences are SGHRS and YFSETQ. The CDR3 runs 14 residues. V dropped 1 base and J dropped 6 bases, with 14 bases sitting between them. The chain's CDR3 is CASSLYRELGEQYF. In nucleotides, the CDR3 is TGCGCCAGCAGCTTGTACCGGGAGCTCGGCGAGCAGTACTTC.

The V and J genes are TRBV27 and TRBJ2-1; possibly TRBD1 for D (6 bases). The V gene's germline CDR1 is MNHEY and CDR2 SMNVEV (reference sequence). Trimming cost V 11 bases and J 4 bases, with 15 bases left between them. The CDR3 contains 13 residues. Here the CDR3 reads CASQDSRYNEQFF. The CDR3 DNA reads as TGTGCCTCACAGGACAGCAGATACAATGAGCAGTTCTTC.

The rearrangement joins TRBV21-1 to TRBJ2-5; whether TRBD2, the table's D call, matches the DNA was not checked. TRBV21-1 is a pseudogene. CDR3 length: 19 amino acids. CDR3 DNA: TGTGCCAGCAGCAAAGAAATCGGAGGTAGCGGGAGGCGGGTAGAGACCCAGTACTTC. Translated: CASSKEIGGSGRRVETQYF.

This clone has only a few counts. This chain uses TRBV5-4 with TRBJ2-3, with 15 bases aligning to TRBD2. V lost 0 bases and J lost 9; bases outside the gene matches: 2. CDR1 is SGHNT, CDR2 YYREEE, per germline (reference sequence). This CDR3 spans 15 amino acids. The CDR3: CASSLAGLAGGTQYF. In nucleotides, the CDR3 is TGTGCCAGCAGCTTGGCGGGACTAGCGGGGGGAACGCAGTATTTT.

The genes are TRBV19 and TRBJ2-5; 7 bases fit TRBD2. Trimming took 1 base from V and 4 from J; bases not matched to a gene: 18. The CDR3 loop spans 19 amino acids. CDR1 is LNHDA, CDR2 SQIVND, per germline (reference sequence). CDR3: CASSIVVPLAGVGRETQYF. CDR3 DNA sequence: TGTGCCAGTAGTATAGTGGTCCCACTGGCGGGAGTAGGTCGAGAGACCCAGTACTTC.

The V gene is TRBV18, the J gene TRBJ2-5; D is ambiguous. The germline V gene has CDR1 KGHSH and CDR2 LQKENI. CDR3 size: 11 residues. The ends were cut back, 5 bases at V and 0 bases at J, with 1 base in the middle. The CDR3 DNA is TGTGCCAGCTCAAACCAAGAGACCCAGTACTTC. Translation: CASSNQETQYF.

In its sample, this clone was seen once. The V and J genes are TRBV7-2 and TRBJ2-1, with D possibly being TRBD2 (5 bases). The CDR3 sequence is 15 residues long. CDR1 SGHTA and CDR2 FQGNSA come from the germline V gene. V was pared by 3 bases and J by 5 bases, with 14 bases between. As DNA, the CDR3 is TGTGCCAGCAGCTTGCGGGTCCCCGAGCACAATGAGCAGTTCTTC. The encoded protein is CASSLRVPEHNEQFF.

The chain recombines TRBV29-1 with TRBJ2-1; 7 bases are a match to TRBD2. V gave up 4 bases and J gave up 1 base; unmatched junction bases: 4. CDR1 is SQVTM, CDR2 ANQGSEA, per germline. The CDR3 runs 14 residues. The CDR3 region has the DNA TGCAGCGTTGCTGGGGGAGGGTCCTACAATGAGCAGTTCTTC. Its translation is CSVAGGGSYNEQFF.

The chain is built from TRBV10-2 and TRBJ1-2, with 12 bases lining up with TRBD1. Germline V gene data show CDR1 as WSHSY and CDR2 as SAAADI. V dropped 2 bases and J dropped 4; count of bases not matched to a gene: 2. The CDR3 runs to 15 residues. CDR3 bases: TGCGCCAGCAGTGAGAGGGACAGGGGGCCCTATGGCTACACCTTC. As protein: CASSERDRGPYGYTF.

This clone was detected once. V gene TRBV27 combines with J gene TRBJ1-1; 8 bases match TRBD1. This CDR3 spans 15 amino acids. Germline assignment: CDR1 MNHEY and CDR2 SMNVEV (reference sequence). The ends lost 5 bases at V and 1 base at J; junction bases unmatched: 6. CDR3 loop: CASSPWTGSNTEAFF. In nucleotides, the CDR3 is TGTGCCAGCAGTCCCTGGACAGGGTCGAACACTGAAGCTTTCTTT.

This clone showed up just a few times. The chain combines TRBV29-1 with TRBJ2-3; maybe TRBD2 (6 bases). The V and J ends lost 5 bases and 5 bases respectively, with 20 bases between them. Germline V lookup: CDR1 SQVTM, CDR2 ANQGSEA. The CDR3 contains 15 residues. The CDR3 nucleotides are TGCAGCGTTAGGGAAACGGGCGGGGCGTTAGATACGCAGTATTTT. Encoded protein: CSVRETGGALDTQYF.

This chain links TRBV10-2 with TRBJ1-1, with D unclear. The V and J ends lost 3 bases and 0 bases respectively, with 8 bases between them. The CDR3 totals 14 residues. Germline assignment: CDR1 WSHSY and CDR2 SAAADI. The CDR3 DNA sequence: TGCGCCAGCAGTGACAACCTTTTGAACACTGAAGCTTTCTTT. This codes for CASSDNLLNTEAFF.

The chain is built from TRBV6-1 and TRBJ1-5; D call uncertain. The V gene lost 6 bases and the J gene lost 2 bases, with 11 bases spanning the gap. The CDR3 is 14 amino acids. Germline V CDR1 and CDR2: MNHNS, SASEGT. This chain's CDR3 is CASSQVCCNQPQHF. The CDR3 coding sequence is TGTGCCAGCAGCCAGGTGTGTTGCAATCAGCCCCAGCATTTT.

V gene TRBV29-1 combines with J gene TRBJ2-1; D assignment may be TRBD1 or TRBD2 (5 bases each). Germline V CDR1 and CDR2: SQVTM, ANQGSEA. V gave up 6 bases and J gave up 4 bases, with 22 bases separating them. This CDR3 region has 16 residues. This CDR3 is CSVPRGWTPTYNEQFF. DNA of the CDR3: TGCAGCGTCCCAAGGGGTTGGACTCCCACGTACAATGAGCAGTTCTTC.

The chain links TRBV9 to TRBJ1-1, with a possible D match to TRBD1 (6 bases). The CDR3 covers 15 residues. The germline CDR1 and CDR2 sequences are SGDLS and YYNGEE. V was cut by 0 bases and J by 0 bases, with 9 bases left in between. The CDR3 DNA is TGTGCCAGCAGCGTAGACGAGGGGGTGAACACTGAAGCTTTCTTT. Translated, it gives CASSVDEGVNTEAFF.

The chain has TRBV7-3 and TRBJ1-6, with unresolved D. The germline V and J ends were trimmed by 2 bases and 14 bases, with 7 bases remaining between them. CDR1 and CDR2 from the germline V gene are SGHTA and FQGTGA. The length of the CDR3 is 11 residues. The CDR3 here is CASSLGSTLHF. In DNA, the CDR3 is TGTGCCAGCAGCTTAGGGTCGACCCTCCACTTT. The entire variable domain, with the rest obtained from reference TRBV7-3 and TRBJ1-6, is as follows: GAGVSQTPSNKVTEKGKYVELRCDPISGHTALYWYRQSLGQGPEFLIYFQGTGAADDSGLPNDRFFAVRPEGSVSTLKIQRTERGDSAVYLCASSLGSTLHFGNGTRLTVT.

This clone appeared a few times. This sequence joins TRBV15 and TRBJ2-7; 8 positions agree with TRBD1. The CDR3 spans 15 residues. CDR1 is LNHNV, CDR2 YYDKDF, per germline (reference sequence). V shed 4 bases and J 2 bases; nucleotides not matched to a gene: 7. CDR3 region: CATSIRTGLAYEQYF. The CDR3 nucleotides are TGTGCCACCAGCATTCGGACAGGGTTAGCCTACGAGCAGTACTTC.

This chain links TRBV5-1 with TRBJ2-1; D is possibly TRBD1 (6 bases). The CDR3 totals 14 residues. Trimming pared 4 bases from V and 3 bases from J, leaving 11 bases between. The germline gives CDR1 SGHRS, CDR2 YFSETQ. The CDR3 spells CASSLNRDYNEQFF. DNA of the CDR3: TGCGCCAGCAGCCTTAACAGGGACTACAATGAGCAGTTCTTC.